This T cell receptor beta chain derives from a study of blood T cells in healthy people across ages. This clonotype has more than one count but fewer than ten. PCR was performed a second time for about 6 to 12 cycles using a sample-barcoded 5' primer and a J-beta primer mix. A single record per CDR3 protein comes from TCRdb applying MiXCR to the 5' RACE reads. Among 1.2 million to 1.5 million distinct CDR3 sequences listed, approximately 59% were seen once. This CDR3 comprises 15 residues. Trimming stripped 8 bases from V and 0 bases from J, with 11 bases between. CDR1 MGHDK and CDR2 SYGVNS come from the germline V gene.

The receptor was isolated from a man between 18 and 35 years old in good health. The specimen was blood. The gene calls are TRBV25-1 and TRBJ1-6; weak D call: TRBD1 (6 bases). The CDR3: CASSKGGSYNSPLHF. CDR3 in DNA: TGTGCCAGCTCCAAGGGGGGCTCCTATAATTCACCCCTCCACTTT.